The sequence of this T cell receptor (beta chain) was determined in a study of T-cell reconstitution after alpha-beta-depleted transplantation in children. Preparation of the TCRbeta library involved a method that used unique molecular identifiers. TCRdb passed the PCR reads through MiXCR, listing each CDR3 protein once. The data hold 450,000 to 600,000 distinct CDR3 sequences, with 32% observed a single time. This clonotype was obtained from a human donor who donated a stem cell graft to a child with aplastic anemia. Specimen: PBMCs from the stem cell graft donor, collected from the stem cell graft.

DNA for the CDR3: TGCAGTGCTAGAGCCCTACAGGGGGTGCGTACTGAAGCTTTCTTT. It yields the protein CSARALQGVRTEAFF. J is TRBJ1-1 and V is TRBV20-1; 8 bases agree with TRBD1. Germline lookup yields CDR1 DFQATT and CDR2 SNEGSKA (reference sequence). Unmatched junction bases numbered 9, after V lost 1 base and J lost 5 bases. The CDR3 consists of 15 residues.